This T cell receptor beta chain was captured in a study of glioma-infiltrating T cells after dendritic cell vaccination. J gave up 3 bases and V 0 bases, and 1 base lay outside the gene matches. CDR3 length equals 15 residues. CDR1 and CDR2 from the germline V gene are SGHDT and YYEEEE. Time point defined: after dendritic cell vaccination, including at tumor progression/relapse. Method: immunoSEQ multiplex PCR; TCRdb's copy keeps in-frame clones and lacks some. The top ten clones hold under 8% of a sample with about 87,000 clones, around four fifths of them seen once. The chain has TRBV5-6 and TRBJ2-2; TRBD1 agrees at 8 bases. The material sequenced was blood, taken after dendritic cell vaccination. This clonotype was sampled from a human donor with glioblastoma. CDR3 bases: TGTGCCAGCAGCTTGGGGGGACAGGACACCGGGGAGCTGTTTTTT. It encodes CASSLGGQDTGELFF.